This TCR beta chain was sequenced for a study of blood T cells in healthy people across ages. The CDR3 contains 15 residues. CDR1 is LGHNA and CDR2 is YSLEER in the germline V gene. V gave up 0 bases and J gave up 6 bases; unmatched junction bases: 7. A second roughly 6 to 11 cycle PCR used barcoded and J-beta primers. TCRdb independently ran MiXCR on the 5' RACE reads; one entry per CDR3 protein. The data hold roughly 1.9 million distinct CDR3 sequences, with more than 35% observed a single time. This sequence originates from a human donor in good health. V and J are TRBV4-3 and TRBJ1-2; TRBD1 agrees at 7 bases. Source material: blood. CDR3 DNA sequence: TGCGCCAGCAGCCAAGATCTCAGGACAGGAAATGGCTACACCTTC. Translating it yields CASSQDLRTGNGYTF.